One and the same sample provided the 12 T cell receptor beta chains below, sequenced in a study of breast tumors, draining lymph nodes, adjacent tissues. Each CDR3 protein gets one entry after TCRdb re-called the multiplex PCR reads with MiXCR. The sample gives approximately 63,000 distinct CDR3 sequences, approximately 54% of which show up once; less than 20% is in the top ten. The specimen sequenced was breast tumor tissue. Source of these receptors: a female donor with breast cancer. Some clones in this sample may be carry-over from other donors' samples.

This chain joins TRBV15 and TRBJ2-1; D possibly corresponds to TRBD2 (5 bases). The CDR3 covers 14 residues. Germline-derived CDR1 and CDR2 are LNHNV and YYDKDF (reference sequence). V lost 5 bases and J lost 9, with 17 bases in between. CDR3 loop: CATSGDLVEGEQFF. In DNA, the CDR3 is TGTGCCACCAGCGGGGATCTAGTAGAGGGTGAGCAGTTCTTC.

The chain couples TRBV7-9 to TRBJ2-3, with 12 bases identical to TRBD1. V lost 4 bases to trimming and J lost 3 bases; unmatched junction nucleotides: 2. Germline V gene data show CDR1 as SEHNR and CDR2 as FQNEAQ (reference sequence). The CDR3 spans 15 residues. This CDR3 is CASSWGQGATDTQYF. CDR3 nucleotides: TGTGCCAGCAGCTGGGGACAGGGGGCTACAGATACGCAGTATTTT.

This clonotype was counted many times. This chain connects TRBV6-2 or TRBV6-3 to TRBJ1-2, with 8 bases fitting TRBD1. Germline V lookup: CDR1 MNHEY, CDR2 SVGEGT. The CDR3 is 14 residues long. J lost 5 bases, V lost 6 bases, and 8 bases had no gene match. CDR3 region: CASSLGQGAYGYTF. The CDR3 DNA follows: TGTGCCAGCAGCCTCGGACAGGGCGCGTATGGCTACACCTTC.

The chain carries TRBV7-2 and TRBJ1-6, with 7 bases matching TRBD1. The trim removed 3 bases at V and 10 bases at J, leaving 9 bases unmatched. Germline loops: CDR1 SGHTA, CDR2 FQGNSA. This CDR3 is 15 amino acids long. CDR3 loop: CASSFLQGWDSPLHF. As DNA, the CDR3 is TGTGCCAGCAGCTTCCTACAGGGGTGGGACTCACCCCTCCACTTT.

This chain uses TRBV20-1 with TRBJ2-5; perhaps TRBD2 as D (6 bases). CDR3 length: 14 amino acids. Germline V gene lookup returns CDR1 DFQATT and CDR2 SNEGSKA (reference sequence). Trimming removed 0 bases from V and 7 bases from J, with 15 bases in between. The CDR3 DNA reads TGCAGTGCTAGAGATGTGCGGGATCAGCGGACCCAGTACTTC. This encodes CSARDVRDQRTQYF.

The genes are TRBV20-1 and TRBJ1-2; TRBD1 is a possible D gene (6 bases). V was clipped by 3 bases and J by 8 bases, with 19 bases between them. The CDR3 covers 14 residues. Germline-derived CDR1 and CDR2 are DFQATT and SNEGSKA (reference sequence). The CDR3 is CSASSLGALRGYTF. The CDR3, as DNA: TGCAGTGCTAGTAGCTTGGGGGCGCTTCGCGGCTACACCTTC.

This clonotype has only a few counts. One junction end disagrees with the germline gene, perhaps due to a read error. The chain couples TRBV6-5 to TRBJ1-6; D call uncertain. Germline values: CDR1 MNHEY, CDR2 SVGAGI. This CDR3 contains 14 residues. The CDR3 DNA is TGTGCCAGCAGTAAGATGGACTTTAATTCGCCCCTCCACTTT. Protein sequence: CASSKMDFNSPLHF.

This clonotype has just a few counts. The chain recombines TRBV28 with TRBJ2-1; D uncertain. Trimming shortened V by 4 bases and J by 0 bases, and 13 bases separated the two germline ends. The CDR3 sequence is 16 residues long. CDR1 and CDR2 from the germline V gene are MDHEN and SYDVKM. The CDR3 spells CASSSTEEFSYNEQFF. The CDR3 nucleotides are TGTGCCAGCAGTTCAACAGAAGAGTTCTCCTACAATGAGCAGTTCTTC. Full variable domain (missing parts from reference TRBV28 and TRBJ2-1): DVKVTQSSRYLVKRTGEKVFLECVQDMDHENMFWYRQDPGLGLRLIYFSYDVKMKEKGDIPEGYSVSREKKERFSLILESASTNQTSMYLCASSSTEEFSYNEQFFGPGTRLTVL.

The chain combines TRBV19 with TRBJ1-2, with no clear D. Trimming left V 1 base short and J 8 bases short, with 11 bases between. This CDR3 region has 13 residues. Germline V gives CDR1 LNHDA, CDR2 SQIVND (reference sequence). CDR3 DNA: TGTGCCAGTAGTATAGCAGCGGGCAGCGGCTACACCTTC. Its protein is CASSIAAGSGYTF.

About this clonotype itself: It is likely a read error, because the conserved phenylalanine at the end of the CDR3 is missing. The genes are TRBV19 and TRBJ2-1; TRBD1 aligns across 11 bases. Trimming took 4 bases from V and 8 from J; bases not matched to a gene: 7. Germline loops: CDR1 LNHDA, CDR2 SQIVND (reference sequence). This CDR3 has 15 amino acids. DNA for the CDR3: TGTGCCAGTAGTACTCGGACAGGGGGCAGGGATGAGCAGTTCTCC. It codes for CASSTRTGGRDEQFS.

This clonotype was detected many times. The chain links TRBV28 to TRBJ2-3; TRBD2 is a possible D gene (6 bases). CDR1 MDHEN and CDR2 SYDVKM come from the germline V gene. The V gene lost 5 bases and the J gene lost 7 bases, with 16 bases spanning the gap. This CDR3 is built from 14 residues. The CDR3 loop reads CASSLRDFPNTQYF. The DNA of the CDR3 is TGTGCCAGCAGTCTCCGGGACTTCCCAAATACGCAGTATTTT.

At least ten counts were recorded for this clonotype. This rearrangement joins TRBV18 to TRBJ2-5, with 8 bases aligning to TRBD2. This CDR3 contains 15 residues. V was pared by 3 bases and J by 1 base, with 4 bases of the junction left unmatched. Germline V CDR1 and CDR2: KGHSH, LQKENI. In DNA form, the CDR3 reads TGTGCCAGCTCACCTCCGGGAGGGGGCCAAGAGACCCAGTACTTC. It encodes CASSPPGGGQETQYF.